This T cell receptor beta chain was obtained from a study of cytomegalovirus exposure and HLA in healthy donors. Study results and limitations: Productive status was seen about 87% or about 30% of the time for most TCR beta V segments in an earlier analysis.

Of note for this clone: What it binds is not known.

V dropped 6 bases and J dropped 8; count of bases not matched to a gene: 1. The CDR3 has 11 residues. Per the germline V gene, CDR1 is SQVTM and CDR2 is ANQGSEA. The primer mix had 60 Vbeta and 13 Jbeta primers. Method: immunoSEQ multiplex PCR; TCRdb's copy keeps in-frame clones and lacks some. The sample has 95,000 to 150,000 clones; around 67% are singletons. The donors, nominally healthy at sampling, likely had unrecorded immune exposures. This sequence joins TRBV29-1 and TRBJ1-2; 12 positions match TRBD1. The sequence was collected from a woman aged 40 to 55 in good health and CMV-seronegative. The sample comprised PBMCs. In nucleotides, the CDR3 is TGCAGCGTAGGGACAGGGGGCGGCTACACCTTC. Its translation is CSVGTGGGYTF.